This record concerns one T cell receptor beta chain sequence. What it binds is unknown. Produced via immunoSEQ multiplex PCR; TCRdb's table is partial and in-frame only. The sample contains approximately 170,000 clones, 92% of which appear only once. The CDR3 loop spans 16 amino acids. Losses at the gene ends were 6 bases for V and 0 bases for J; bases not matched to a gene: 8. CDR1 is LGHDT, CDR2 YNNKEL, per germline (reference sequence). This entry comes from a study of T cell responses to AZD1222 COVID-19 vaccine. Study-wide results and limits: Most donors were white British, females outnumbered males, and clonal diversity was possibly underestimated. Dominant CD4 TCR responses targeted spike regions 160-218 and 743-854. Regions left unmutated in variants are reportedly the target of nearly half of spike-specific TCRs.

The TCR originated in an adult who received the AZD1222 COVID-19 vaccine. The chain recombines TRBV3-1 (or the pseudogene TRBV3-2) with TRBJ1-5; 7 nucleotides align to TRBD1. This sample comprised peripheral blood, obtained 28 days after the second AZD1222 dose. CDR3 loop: CASRERGTDSNQPQHF. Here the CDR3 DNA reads TGTGCCAGCAGGGAACGGGGGACAGATAGCAATCAGCCCCAGCATTTT.